This entry is about one TCR beta chain. Data came from immunoSEQ multiplex PCR; TCRdb stores just in-frame clones and leaves some out. The data contain roughly 250,000 clones, 83% of them seen just once; the ten biggest clones take up around 5.2%. This record belongs to a study of blood T cell repertoires in COVID-19. This receptor was obtained from a human donor in a cohort sampled during active COVID-19. The specimen was peripheral blood.

The CDR3 protein is CASSIAGANYGYTF. The CDR3 coding sequence is TGTGCCAGTAGTATAGCAGGGGCCAACTATGGCTACACCTTC. The chain combines TRBV19 with TRBJ1-2; D is perhaps TRBD1 (6 bases). Trimming stripped 1 base from V and 2 bases from J, with 8 bases between. The CDR3 covers 14 residues. Germline CDR1 reads LNHDA; CDR2 reads SQIVND (reference sequence).